A selection of T cell receptor beta chains follows, all from one sample in a study of OX40 agonist ivuxolimab in advanced cancers. Assay used: immunoSEQ multiplex PCR; TCRdb lists only in-frame clones, some missing. There are some 41,000 clones in the sample; 70% to 90% occur only once, and approximately 2.4% lies in the top ten. Here the sequenced sample was CD4+ or CD8+ T cells sorted from blood, taken in a trial of the OX40 agonist ivuxolimab. All receptors derive from an adult with an advanced solid tumor such as melanoma, head and neck, liver or kidney cancer. Both conserved end residues are part of each CDR3. D genes are given only for firm matches. Clone sizes are given selectively: once, few, many, or a class where the clone is expanded.

j_call clone_size v_call d_call cdr3_nt cdr3_aa
TRBJ1-3 NA TRBV6-6 NA TGTGCCAGCAGTCCCCAGGGAAACACCATATATTTT CASSPQGNTIYF
TRBJ2-5 NA TRBV4-2 TRBD2 TGTGCCAGCAGCCAGACATCCGGGACTAGCGGGGGTCAACAAGAGACCCAGTACTTC CASSQTSGTSGGQQETQYF
TRBJ1-6 NA TRBV7-9 NA TGTGCCAGCAGTGAGGGGAGCTCCTATAATTCACCCCTCCACTTT CASSEGSSYNSPLHF
TRBJ1-5 NA TRBV4-1 NA TGCGCCAGCAGCCAAGGGGCGGGCTTTAGCAATCAGCCCCAGCATTTT CASSQGAGFSNQPQHF
TRBJ2-7 NA TRBV2 NA TGTGCCAGCAGGACCTGGGCGGAGGGATACGAGCAGTACTTC CASRTWAEGYEQYF
TRBJ2-7 NA TRBV6-6 NA TGTGCCAGCACCACCGGGACATCCTACGAGCAGTACTTC CASTTGTSYEQYF
TRBJ2-7 NA TRBV9 NA TGTGCCAGCAGCGTGGGGCAGGTGACCTACGAGCAGTACTTC CASSVGQVTYEQYF
TRBJ2-1 NA TRBV7-9 NA TGTGCCAGCAGCTTAGGGGCTAGCGAGCACAATGAGCAGTTCTTC CASSLGASEHNEQFF
TRBJ1-2 NA TRBV11-2 NA TGTGCCAGCAGCCTACAGACCTCAGCCTATGGCTACACCTTC CASSLQTSAYGYTF
TRBJ1-2 NA TRBV7-6 NA TGTGCCAGCTCTCCGGCGGGGGGTGGCTATGGCTACACCTTC CASSPAGGGYGYTF
TRBJ2-7 NA TRBV7-7 TRBD2 TGTGCTAGCAGCGCCCCGGGGGGGGAGCAGTACTTC CASSAPGGEQYF
TRBJ1-1 NA TRBV7-9 NA TGTGCCAGCAGCTTAGCCGATCAAGGAACTGAAGCTTTCTTT CASSLADQGTEAFF
TRBJ1-2 NA TRBV19 NA TGTGCCAGTAGGAGACTGACAGGAGACTATGGCTACACCTTC CASRRLTGDYGYTF
TRBJ1-4 NA TRBV19 NA TGTGCCAGTAGTGGACCAGATTTTAATGAAAAACTGTTTTTT CASSGPDFNEKLFF
TRBJ2-3 NA TRBV2 TRBD2 TGTGCCAGCAGGGATAGCGGGGGGCACACAGATACGCAGTATTTT CASRDSGGHTDTQYF
TRBJ2-7 NA TRBV7-2 NA TGTGCCAGCAGCTTAGGGATAGGCTCGCCAAGCTCCTACGAGCAGTACTTC CASSLGIGSPSSYEQYF
TRBJ2-3 few TRBV5-1 TRBD2 TGCGCCAGCAGCTTCTTAGCGGGGGGCTCCTCCACAGATACGCAGTATTTT CASSFLAGGSSTDTQYF
TRBJ1-6 NA TRBV6-6 NA TGTGCCAGCAGTTACTCGCAGGAGCTACCCCTCCACTTT CASSYSQELPLHF